The sequence of this T cell receptor beta chain was determined in a study of blood T cell repertoires in COVID-19. Study-wide context: Donors in the United States, Italy and Spain gave samples during acute or convalescent COVID-19. T cells, B-cell-depleted T cells, or PBMCs supplied cDNA or gDNA.

This clone was found once. V was pared by 0 bases and J by 8 bases, with 5 bases of the junction left unmatched. The V gene's germline CDR1 is SGHRS and CDR2 YFSETQ. This CDR3 region has 14 residues. Authors' analysis steps: The authors estimated nucleated cell counts from reference gene primer amplification. The assay was immunoSEQ multiplex PCR, and TCRdb's table has in-frame clones only and misses some. The DNA gave D and trimming, while V, J and clone size come from that table. The sample includes approximately 100,000 clones, about four fifths seen only once; the top ten take 10%. This clonotype originated in a human donor in a cohort sampled during active COVID-19. The sequenced material came from peripheral blood. This rearrangement joins TRBV5-1 to TRBJ1-2, with 9 positions matching TRBD1. Here the CDR3 reads CASSLEQGARGYTF. CDR3 coding DNA: TGCGCCAGCAGCTTGGAACAGGGGGCGCGAGGCTACACCTTC. Full variable domain (rest looked up from reference TRBV5-1 and TRBJ1-2): KAGVTQTPRYLIKTRGQQVTLSCSPISGHRSVSWYQQTPGQGLQFLFEYFSETQRNKGNFPGRFSGRQFSNSRSEMNVSTLELGDSALYLCASSLEQGARGYTFGSGTRLTVV.